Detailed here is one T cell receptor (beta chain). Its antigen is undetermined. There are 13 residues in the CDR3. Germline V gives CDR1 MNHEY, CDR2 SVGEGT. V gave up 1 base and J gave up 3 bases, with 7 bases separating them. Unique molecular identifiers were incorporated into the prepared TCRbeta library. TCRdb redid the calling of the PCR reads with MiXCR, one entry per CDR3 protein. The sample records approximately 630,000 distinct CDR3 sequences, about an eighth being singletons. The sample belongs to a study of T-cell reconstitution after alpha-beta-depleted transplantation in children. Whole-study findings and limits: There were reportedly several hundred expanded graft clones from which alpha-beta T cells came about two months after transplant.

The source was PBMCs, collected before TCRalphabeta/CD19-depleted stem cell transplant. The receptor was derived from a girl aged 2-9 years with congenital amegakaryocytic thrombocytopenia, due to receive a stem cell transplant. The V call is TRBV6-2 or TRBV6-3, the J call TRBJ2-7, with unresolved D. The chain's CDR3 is CASSYLHYYEQYF. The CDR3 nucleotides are TGTGCCAGCAGTTACTTACACTACTACGAGCAGTACTTC.